Shown below are 29 T cell receptor beta chains from a single sample sequenced in a study of T cell repertoires in cytomegalovirus infection. TCRdb fed the reads into MiXCR, producing one record per CDR3 protein. The sample lists roughly 280,000 distinct CDR3 sequences, approximately 9% occurring once. The sequencing input was PBMCs. These receptors came from a human donor in good health (CMV status not recorded). Some clones in this sample may be carry-over from other donors' samples.

This clonotype was seen a few times. The rearrangement uses TRBV6-1 and TRBJ1-5; the match to TRBD1 covers 7 bases. Per the germline V gene, CDR1 is MNHNS and CDR2 is SASEGT. The CDR3 consists of 13 residues. V lost 6 bases and J lost 4; bases outside the gene matches: 3. Here the CDR3 reads CASSGTENQPQHF. The CDR3 DNA is TGTGCCAGCAGCGGGACAGAGAATCAGCCCCAGCATTTT.

The rearrangement joins TRBV20-1 to TRBJ2-1, with 10 bases identical to TRBD2. Germline V gene lookup returns CDR1 DFQATT and CDR2 SNEGSKA (reference sequence). The V segment lost 3 bases and the J segment 9 bases; nucleotides outside the gene matches: 8. The CDR3 covers 14 residues. The CDR3 nucleotides are TGCAGTGCTAGTCGGCTAGCGGGGGCAGGTGAGCAGTTCTTC. As protein: CSASRLAGAGEQFF.

V and J are TRBV14 and TRBJ1-2; the D is unclear. V lost 6 bases and J lost 1, with 12 bases in between. Germline V gene lookup returns CDR1 SGHDN and CDR2 FVKESK. This CDR3 region has 14 residues. The CDR3 DNA reads as TGTGCCAGCAGGCCTATGACAAATAACTATGGCTACACCTTC. It specifies CASRPMTNNYGYTF.

This clonotype was counted ten times or more. The V and J genes are TRBV7-2 and TRBJ2-1; no definite D call. The germline V gene has CDR1 SGHTA and CDR2 FQGNSA. The CDR3 loop spans 15 amino acids. The V gene lost 5 bases and the J gene lost 7 bases, with 18 bases spanning the gap. CDR3 loop: CASSRVMDRPNEQFF. The CDR3 region has the DNA TGTGCCAGCAGCCGAGTGATGGACCGCCCGAATGAGCAGTTCTTC.

Ten or more counts support this clonotype. This chain uses TRBV7-2 with TRBJ2-3; TRBD1 aligns across 7 bases. There are 15 residues in the CDR3. The junction had 9 bases not matched to a gene; V was cut back by 5 bases and J by 4 bases. CDR1 and CDR2 (germline): SGHTA, FQGNSA. The CDR3 spells CASSRDRTGADTQYF. CDR3 coding DNA: TGTGCCAGCAGCCGAGACCGGACAGGAGCAGATACGCAGTATTTT. Drawing the rest from reference TRBV7-2 and TRBJ2-3, the complete variable domain is GAGVSQSPSNKVTEKGKDVELRCDPISGHTALYWYRQSLGQGLEFLIYFQGNSAPDKSGLPSDRFSAERTGGSVSTLTIQRTQQEDSAVYLCASSRDRTGADTQYFGPGTRLTVL.

The chain couples TRBV28 to TRBJ2-2; D is possibly TRBD2 (6 bases). Trimming removed 7 bases at V and 4 bases at J, with 13 bases between. Germline CDR1 reads MDHEN; CDR2 reads SYDVKM. The CDR3 is 14 residues long. The CDR3 sequence is CASTLSGVTGELFF. The CDR3 nucleotides read TGTGCCAGCACCCTCTCGGGGGTCACCGGGGAGCTGTTTTTT.

The chain uses TRBV28 and TRBJ1-4; D ambiguous. The CDR3 spans 12 residues. Germline CDR1 reads MDHEN; CDR2 reads SYDVKM. V dropped 7 bases and J dropped 11 bases, with 14 bases sitting between them. CDR3 sequence reads: CASTRSLEKLFF. DNA of the CDR3: TGTGCCAGCACCCGGTCCCTTGAGAAACTGTTTTTT.

In its sample, this clonotype was seen many times. The chain links TRBV7-2 to TRBJ1-6; D is undetermined. Germline V gene lookup returns CDR1 SGHTA and CDR2 FQGNSA. This CDR3 region has 14 residues. V dropped 0 bases and J dropped 7 bases, with 7 bases sitting between them. CDR3 region: CASSLAQANSPLHF. Here the CDR3 DNA reads TGTGCCAGCAGCTTAGCCCAGGCCAATTCACCCCTCCACTTT.

The DNA of the CDR3 is TGTGCCAGCAGTTGGGAGGGGAAGGGGACTGAAGCTTTCTTT. It specifies CASSWEGKGTEAFF. The chain links TRBV6-5 to TRBJ1-1, with D possibly TRBD1 on 5 matching bases. The CDR3 runs 14 residues. The V end lost 4 bases, the J end lost 5 bases, and 14 bases lay between the germline ends. Germline V gene sequence: CDR1 MNHEY, CDR2 SVGAGI.

In this sample, this clonotype turned up many times. CDR3 nucleotides: TGTGCCAGCAGCGTCACCCCGGGGGGGCCAGGAGATACGCAGTATTTT. Residues: CASSVTPGGPGDTQYF. The chain uses TRBV9 and TRBJ2-3, with 8 nucleotides matching TRBD2. J was trimmed by 5 bases and V by 2 bases; bases with no gene match: 10. Germline values: CDR1 SGDLS, CDR2 YYNGEE. The CDR3 is 16 residues long. The full variable domain, its missing parts supplied by reference TRBV9 and TRBJ2-3, is DSGVTQTPKHLITATGQRVTLRCSPRSGDLSVYWYQQSLDQGLQFLIQYYNGEERAKGNILERFSAQQFPDLHSELNLSSLELGDSALYFCASSVTPGGPGDTQYFGPGTRLTVL.

This clonotype was observed at least ten times. This chain joins TRBV7-2 and TRBJ2-5; 10 nucleotides match TRBD2. The CDR3 runs 15 residues. V shed 5 bases, J shed 6 bases, and the junction held 9 bases outside the gene matches. The V gene's germline CDR1 is SGHTA and CDR2 FQGNSA. CDR3 sequence reads: CASSTGLAVGKTQYF. CDR3 in DNA: TGTGCCAGCAGCACAGGACTAGCGGTCGGGAAGACCCAGTACTTC. Full variable domain (remainder filled in from reference TRBV7-2 and TRBJ2-5): GAGVSQSPSNKVTEKGKDVELRCDPISGHTALYWYRQSLGQGLEFLIYFQGNSAPDKSGLPSDRFSAERTGGSVSTLTIQRTQQEDSAVYLCASSTGLAVGKTQYFGPGTRLLVL.

Many counts were recorded for this clonotype. This sequence joins TRBV12-3 or TRBV12-4 and TRBJ2-1; D is unresolved. Trimming left V 6 bases short and J 5 bases short, with 8 bases between. This CDR3 contains 12 residues. The CDR3 DNA reads as TGTGCCAGCAGCCCTCCTGACAATGAGCAGTTCTTC. Its translation: CASSPPDNEQFF.

In this sample, this clonotype turned up many times. This rearrangement joins TRBV28 to TRBJ2-7; a possible D gene is TRBD2 (6 bases). This CDR3 has 18 residues. Germline loops: CDR1 MDHEN, CDR2 SYDVKM. The V and J ends lost 7 bases and 0 bases respectively, with 25 bases between them. The CDR3 region is CASTPQAPPGRSSYEQYF. CDR3 in DNA: TGTGCCAGCACCCCTCAGGCGCCCCCAGGGAGGAGCTCCTACGAGCAGTACTTC.

The chain recombines TRBV19 with TRBJ2-3; 9 bases match TRBD1. Germline V gives CDR1 LNHDA, CDR2 SQIVND (reference sequence). Trimming at V came to 5 bases and at J to 3 bases, leaving 3 bases not matched to a gene. This CDR3 spans 14 amino acids. The CDR3 sequence is CASSPQGATDTQYF. The CDR3 nucleotides are TGTGCCAGTAGTCCACAGGGGGCTACAGATACGCAGTATTTT.

V and J are TRBV23-1 and TRBJ2-7; D gene uncertain. TRBV23-1 is an ORF for which the function is uncertain. Deletions cut 2 bases from V and 0 bases from J, with 11 bases between. The CDR3 runs to 15 residues. CDR3 sequence reads: CASSQGLVASYEQYF. Written as DNA, the CDR3 is TGCGCCAGCAGTCAAGGGCTGGTAGCCTCCTACGAGCAGTACTTC.

The rearrangement joins TRBV29-1 to TRBJ1-2; 8 bases map to TRBD1. The CDR3 covers 11 residues. With V trimmed by 7 bases and J by 8 bases, 6 bases remained unmatched. Germline V gene lookup returns CDR1 SQVTM and CDR2 ANQGSEA. The CDR3 bases are TGCAGCGCCGACAGACAGGGGGGCTACACCTTC. This sequence encodes CSADRQGGYTF.

This clonotype was counted ten times or more. The chain carries TRBV7-2 and TRBJ1-4; D gene uncertain. The CDR3 loop spans 14 amino acids. Deletions cut 5 bases from V and 0 bases from J, with 7 bases between. In germline, CDR1 is SGHTA, CDR2 FQGNSA. The CDR3 DNA reads TGTGCCAGCAGCCCCGGTTCAACTAATGAAAAACTGTTTTTT. Its translation: CASSPGSTNEKLFF.

This clonotype was observed at least ten times. The chain links TRBV7-9 to TRBJ2-5; no firm D call. The V gene lost 7 bases and the J gene lost 3 bases, with 12 bases spanning the gap. The CDR3 is 13 residues long. Germline V gene sequence: CDR1 SEHNR, CDR2 FQNEAQ (reference sequence). CDR3 protein: CASTPLGEETQYF. The CDR3, as DNA: TGTGCCAGCACCCCTCTTGGGGAAGAGACCCAGTACTTC.

This clonotype was recorded many times. The chain joins TRBV20-1 to TRBJ2-3; TRBD2 agrees at 12 bases. The CDR3 sequence is 15 residues long. Per germline, CDR1 DFQATT and CDR2 SNEGSKA (reference sequence). V lost 4 bases, J lost 2 bases, and 4 bases stayed unmatched. CDR3 sequence (DNA): TGCAGTGCTATAAGACTAGCGGGGGCCACAGATACGCAGTATTTT. Its translation: CSAIRLAGATDTQYF.

In this sample, this clonotype turned up a few times. V is TRBV28 and J is TRBJ1-5; a possible D gene is TRBD1 (5 bases). The CDR3 totals 16 residues. Trimming stripped 5 bases from V and 2 bases from J, with 16 bases between. Germline V gives CDR1 MDHEN, CDR2 SYDVKM. CDR3 DNA: TGTGCCAGCAGTCCGCCGGGGGGGTTGGGCAATCAGCCCCAGCATTTT. Translated, it gives CASSPPGGLGNQPQHF.

This clonotype came up many times. V is TRBV12-3 or TRBV12-4 and J is TRBJ2-7, with D hard to call. The CDR3 is made up of 15 amino acids. The V end lost 6 bases, the J end lost 3 bases, and 18 bases lay between the germline ends. The CDR3, as DNA: TGTGCCAGCAGCTTCAGCAGGCCCCTCCACTACGAGCAGTACTTC. It encodes CASSFSRPLHYEQYF.

This clonotype appeared many times. This chain uses TRBV7-2 with TRBJ1-2; unclear D gene. CDR3 length equals 15 residues. Trimming left V 7 bases short and J 2 bases short, with 17 bases between. Germline V lookup: CDR1 SGHTA, CDR2 FQGNSA. CDR3 DNA sequence: TGTGCCAGCACCCTAGGGCGCGGAAGGAACTATGGCTACACCTTC. Translation gives CASTLGRGRNYGYTF.

This clonotype was seen ten or more times. This chain uses TRBV7-3 with TRBJ1-2; D is ambiguous. The V gene lost 2 bases and the J gene lost 0 bases, with 10 bases spanning the gap. Germline assignment: CDR1 SGHTA and CDR2 FQGTGA. CDR3 size: 15 residues. The CDR3 is CASSLGAEANYGYTF. DNA for the CDR3: TGTGCCAGCAGCTTAGGAGCCGAAGCTAACTATGGCTACACCTTC.

This clonotype was found many times. This sequence joins TRBV19 and TRBJ1-1; 7 nucleotides line up with TRBD1. CDR3 length equals 14 residues. Trimming at V came to 3 bases and at J to 5 bases, leaving 6 bases not matched to a gene. Per the germline V gene, CDR1 is LNHDA and CDR2 is SQIVND (reference sequence). CDR3 sequence reads: CASSIEGGQTEAFF. Written as DNA, the CDR3 is TGTGCCAGTAGTATTGAAGGGGGCCAGACTGAAGCTTTCTTT. Full variable domain (missing parts from reference TRBV19 and TRBJ1-1): DGGITQSPKYLFRKEGQNVTLSCEQNLNHDAMYWYRQDPGQGLRLIYYSQIVNDFQKGDIAEGYSVSREKKESFPLTVTSAQKNPTAFYLCASSIEGGQTEAFFGQGTRLTVV.

V usage is TRBV29-1 and J usage is TRBJ1-5, with a possible D match to TRBD1 (6 bases). Trimming stripped 4 bases from V and 6 bases from J, with 13 bases between. Germline V lookup: CDR1 SQVTM, CDR2 ANQGSEA. The CDR3 contains 13 residues. The CDR3 protein is CSVAPGVTQPQHF. CDR3 nucleotide sequence: TGCAGCGTTGCACCAGGGGTAACTCAGCCCCAGCATTTT.

The CDR3 DNA reads as TGTGCCAGCGGACTCGATGAGCAGTTCTTC. Its translation: CASGLDEQFF. The gene calls are TRBV7-9 and TRBJ2-1; the D gene is possibly TRBD2 (5 bases). Per the germline V gene, CDR1 is SEHNR and CDR2 is FQNEAQ (reference sequence). The CDR3 has 10 residues. Trimming cost V 8 bases and J 8 bases, with 7 bases left between them. Full variable domain (remainder filled in from reference TRBV7-9 and TRBJ2-1): DTGVSQNPRHKITKRGQNVTFRCDPISEHNRLYWYRQTLGQGPEFLTYFQNEAQLEKSRLLSDRFSAERPKGSFSTLEIQRTEQGDSAMYLCASGLDEQFFGPGTRLTVL.

The table lists this clonotype with a few counts. The V call is TRBV29-1, the J call TRBJ2-2; 11 bases map to TRBD2. The CDR3 has 12 amino acids. Germline V lookup: CDR1 SQVTM, CDR2 ANQGSEA. V was clipped by 7 bases and J by 10 bases; unmatched bases: 5. CDR3 nucleotide sequence: TGCAGCGGCTCGACTAGCGGGGTGGAGCTGTTTTTT. Residues: CSGSTSGVELFF.

The sample holds many counts of this clonotype. The chain recombines TRBV7-8 with TRBJ1-2; the D is unclear. CDR1 is SGHVS and CDR2 is FQNEAQ in the germline V gene. Trimming left V 1 base short and J 8 bases short, with 11 bases between. There are 13 residues in the CDR3. The CDR3 reads CASSLDSWRGYTF. As DNA, the CDR3 is TGTGCCAGCAGCTTAGACTCGTGGAGGGGCTACACCTTC.

Ten or more counts support this clonotype. The J gene is TRBJ2-3, the V gene TRBV4-1; the match to TRBD1 covers 7 bases. The junction had 7 bases not matched to a gene; V was cut back by 0 bases and J by 1 base. Germline V CDR1 and CDR2: MGHRA, YSYEKL. The CDR3 length is 17 residues. The CDR3 here is CASSQDPPDRGTDTQYF. The CDR3 bases are TGCGCCAGCAGCCAAGATCCCCCTGACAGGGGCACAGATACGCAGTATTTT.